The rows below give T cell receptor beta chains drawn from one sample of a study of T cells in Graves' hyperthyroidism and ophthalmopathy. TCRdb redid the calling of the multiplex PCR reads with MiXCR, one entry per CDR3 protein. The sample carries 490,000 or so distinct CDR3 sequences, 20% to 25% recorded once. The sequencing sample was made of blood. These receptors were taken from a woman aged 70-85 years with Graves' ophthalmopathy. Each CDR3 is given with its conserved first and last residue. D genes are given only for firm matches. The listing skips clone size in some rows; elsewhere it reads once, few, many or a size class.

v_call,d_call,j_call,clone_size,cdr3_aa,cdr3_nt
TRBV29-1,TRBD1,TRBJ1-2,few,CSVEAGGGFGYGYTF,TGCAGCGTTGAAGCGGGAGGGGGCTTTGGATATGGCTACACCTTC
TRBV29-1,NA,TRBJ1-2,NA,CSVEGPNGYGYTF,TGCAGCGTTGAGGGTCCTAACGGGTATGGCTACACCTTC
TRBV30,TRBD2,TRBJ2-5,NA,CASPLAGEETQYF,TGTGCCTCACCTTTAGCGGGAGAAGAGACCCAGTACTTC
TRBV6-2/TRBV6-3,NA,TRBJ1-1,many,CASSYSSPHRFTNTEAFF,TGTGCCAGCAGTTACTCATCCCCCCACAGATTCACGAACACTGAAGCTTTCTTT
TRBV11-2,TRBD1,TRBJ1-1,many,CASSLRQGDTEAFF,TGTGCCAGCAGCTTAAGACAGGGCGACACTGAAGCTTTCTTT
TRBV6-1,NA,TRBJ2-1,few,CASSEHGGGNYNEQFF,TGTGCCAGCAGTGAACACGGTGGCGGGAACTACAATGAGCAGTTCTTC
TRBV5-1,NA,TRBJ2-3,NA,CASRGNTGFSTDTQYF,TGCGCCAGCAGGGGGAATACAGGGTTCAGCACAGATACGCAGTATTTT
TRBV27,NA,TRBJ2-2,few,CASSLLPGTGELFF,TGTGCCAGCAGTTTACTTCCGGGGACCGGGGAGCTGTTTTTT
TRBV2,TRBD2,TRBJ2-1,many,CASSERGLVRYNEQFF,TGTGCCAGCAGTGAACGAGGACTAGTGCGATACAATGAGCAGTTCTTC
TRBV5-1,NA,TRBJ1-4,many,CASSLAGSGGEKLFF,TGCGCCAGCAGCTTGGCGGGATCCGGGGGTGAAAAACTGTTTTTT
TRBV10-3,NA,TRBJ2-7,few,CAIRSSGGNYEQYF,TGTGCCATCCGGTCTAGTGGCGGGAACTACGAGCAGTACTTC
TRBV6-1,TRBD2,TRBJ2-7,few,CASSEVAGALYEQYF,TGTGCCAGCAGTGAAGTGGCGGGAGCTCTCTACGAGCAGTACTTC
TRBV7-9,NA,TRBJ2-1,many,CASSQGGRVIDEQFF,TGTGCCAGCAGCCAGGGGGGGCGGGTGATCGATGAGCAGTTCTTC
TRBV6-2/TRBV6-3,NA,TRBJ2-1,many,CASSFRGATYNEQFF,TGTGCCAGCAGTTTTCGGGGGGCCACCTACAATGAGCAGTTCTTC
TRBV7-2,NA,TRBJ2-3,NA,CASSLVGGASGRDTQYF,TGTGCCAGCAGCTTAGTTGGCGGGGCTTCCGGTCGGGATACGCAGTATTTT
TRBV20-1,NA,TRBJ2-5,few,CSALGSGQETQYF,TGCAGTGCGCTGGGAAGCGGGCAAGAGACCCAGTACTTC
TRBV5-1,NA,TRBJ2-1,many,CASQEGASSYNEQFF,TGCGCCAGCCAAGAAGGGGCCAGCTCCTACAATGAGCAGTTCTTC
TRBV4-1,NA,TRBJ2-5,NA,CASSQFLQETQYF,TGCGCCAGCAGCCAGTTCCTCCAAGAGACCCAGTACTTC
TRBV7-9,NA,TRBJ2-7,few,CASSFQNEQYF,TGTGCCAGCAGCTTTCAGAACGAGCAGTACTTC
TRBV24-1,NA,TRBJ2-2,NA,CATSDGGAGLFF,TGTGCCACCAGTGATGGAGGGGCTGGGCTGTTTTTT
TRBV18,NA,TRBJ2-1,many,CASSPHAREFVEQFF,TGTGCCAGCTCACCACACGCACGGGAGTTTGTTGAGCAGTTCTTC
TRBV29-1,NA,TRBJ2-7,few,CSVAWGVGYEQYF,TGCAGCGTTGCATGGGGGGTAGGCTACGAGCAGTACTTC
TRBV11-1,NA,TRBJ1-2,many,CASSLLGSAQGYGYTF,TGTGCCAGCAGCTTACTGGGCTCCGCGCAGGGATATGGCTACACCTTC
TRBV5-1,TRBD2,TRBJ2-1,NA,CASSFGLENYNEQFF,TGCGCCAGCAGCTTCGGACTAGAGAATTATAATGAGCAGTTCTTC
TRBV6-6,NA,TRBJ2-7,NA,CASSYSRSEMGNYEQYF,TGTGCCAGCAGTTACTCCCGTTCCGAAATGGGAAACTACGAGCAGTACTTC
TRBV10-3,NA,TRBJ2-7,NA,CAIGPHRVNEQYF,TGTGCCATCGGGCCTCACAGGGTGAACGAGCAGTACTTC
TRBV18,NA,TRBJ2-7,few,CASSPPGRRGDEQYF,TGTGCCAGCTCACCACCGGGGCGCAGGGGAGACGAGCAGTACTTC
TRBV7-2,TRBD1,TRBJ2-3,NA,CASSWDRATDTQYF,TGTGCCAGCAGCTGGGACAGGGCCACAGATACGCAGTATTTT
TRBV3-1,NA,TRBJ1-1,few,CASSPQTNTEAFF,TGTGCCAGCAGCCCCCAGACCAACACTGAAGCTTTCTTT
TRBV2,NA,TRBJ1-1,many,CASWERQAVNTEAFF,TGTGCCAGCTGGGAACGACAGGCAGTGAACACTGAAGCTTTCTTT
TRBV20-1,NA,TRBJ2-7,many,CSARGVSEQYF,TGCAGTGCTAGAGGTGTTAGCGAGCAGTACTTC
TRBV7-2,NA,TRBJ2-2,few,CASSSVDPTANTGELFF,TGTGCCAGCAGCTCAGTGGACCCCACGGCGAACACCGGGGAGCTGTTTTTT
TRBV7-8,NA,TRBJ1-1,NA,CASSQNSGSYTEAFF,TGTGCCAGCAGCCAAAACTCGGGCTCCTACACTGAAGCTTTCTTT
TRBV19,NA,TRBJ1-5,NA,CASSVTWDGQPQHF,TGTGCCAGTAGTGTGACCTGGGACGGCCAGCCCCAGCATTTT
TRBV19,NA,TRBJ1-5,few,CASSISSGIQPQHF,TGTGCCAGTAGTATCAGTTCGGGGATTCAGCCCCAGCATTTT
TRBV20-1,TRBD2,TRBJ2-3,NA,CSATSSGGRSHTQYF,TGCAGTGCGACGTCTAGCGGGGGGAGGTCCCATACGCAGTATTTT
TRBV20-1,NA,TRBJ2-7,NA,CSATKGLFHYEQYF,TGCAGTGCTACCAAGGGACTCTTCCACTACGAGCAGTACTTC
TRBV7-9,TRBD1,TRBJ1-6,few,CASSFGTGGVRSYNSPLHF,TGTGCCAGCAGCTTCGGGACAGGGGGCGTACGGTCCTATAATTCACCCCTCCACTTT
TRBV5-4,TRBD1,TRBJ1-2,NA,CASSRGTENKYYGYTF,TGTGCCAGCAGTCGGGGGACAGAAAACAAGTACTATGGCTACACCTTC
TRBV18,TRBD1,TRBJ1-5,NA,CASSPQTGGSNQPQHF,TGTGCCAGCTCACCGCAAACAGGGGGCAGCAATCAGCCCCAGCATTTT
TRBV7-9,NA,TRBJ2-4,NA,CASSLANSGISKNIQYF,TGTGCCAGCAGCTTAGCGAACTCAGGGATATCCAAAAACATTCAGTACTTC
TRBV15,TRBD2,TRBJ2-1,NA,CATSRALAGERNEQFF,TGTGCCACCAGCAGAGCCCTAGCGGGAGAACGTAATGAGCAGTTCTTC
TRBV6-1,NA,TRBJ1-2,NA,CASRPWEAGGYTF,TGTGCCAGCAGACCATGGGAAGCGGGTGGCTACACCTTC